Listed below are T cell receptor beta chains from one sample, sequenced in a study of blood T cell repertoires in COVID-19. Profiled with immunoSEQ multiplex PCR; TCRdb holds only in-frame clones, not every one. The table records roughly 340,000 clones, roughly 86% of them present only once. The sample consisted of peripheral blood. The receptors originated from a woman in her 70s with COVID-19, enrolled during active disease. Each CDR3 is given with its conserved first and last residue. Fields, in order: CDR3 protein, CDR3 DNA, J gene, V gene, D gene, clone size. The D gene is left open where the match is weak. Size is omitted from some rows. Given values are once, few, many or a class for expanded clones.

CASSPETGISYEQYF	TGTGCCAGCTCACCAGAGACGGGAATATCCTACGAGCAGTACTTC	TRBJ2-7	TRBV18	.	.
CATSARQAPYEQYF	TGTGCCACCAGTGCCCGACAGGCCCCCTACGAGCAGTACTTC	TRBJ2-7	TRBV24-1	.	.
CASSAGTGDTGELFF	TGTGCCAGCTCGGCCGGGACAGGGGACACCGGGGAGCTGTTTTTT	TRBJ2-2	TRBV18	TRBD1	once
CASSGTGNEKLFF	TGCGCCAGCTCGGGGACAGGGAATGAAAAACTGTTTTTT	TRBJ1-4	TRBV4-1	TRBD1	once
CASSQLETSRETQYF	TGCGCCAGCAGTCAATTAGAAACTAGTCGGGAGACCCAGTACTTC	TRBJ2-5	TRBV23-1	.	.
CASSYSFGPYGYTF	TGTGCCAGCAGTTACTCGTTTGGCCCCTATGGCTACACCTTC	TRBJ1-2	TRBV6-5	.	.
CASSLTGNTEAFF	TGTGCCAGCAGTTTGACAGGGAATACTGAAGCTTTCTTT	TRBJ1-1	TRBV12-3/TRBV12-4	TRBD1	.
CASSKPGNF	TGTGCCAGCAGCAAGCCCGGGAATTTT	TRBJ2-3	TRBV21-1	.	.
CASSSTGGAGETQYF	TGTGCCAGCTCATCAACAGGGGGCGCGGGAGAGACCCAGTACTTC	TRBJ2-5	TRBV18	TRBD1	.
CASSLGATDYEQYF	TGTGCCAGCAGCTTAGGCGCCACCGACTACGAGCAGTACTTC	TRBJ2-7	TRBV7-2	.	.
CASSQRGAQETQYF	TGTGCCAGCAGCCAACGGGGTGCACAAGAGACCCAGTACTTC	TRBJ2-5	TRBV4-2	.	.
CASRQQGTYGYTF	TGTGCCAGCAGACAACAGGGGACCTATGGCTACACCTTC	TRBJ1-2	TRBV28	TRBD1	.
CASSRDYYEQYF	TGCGCCAGCAGCCGGGATTACTACGAGCAGTACTTC	TRBJ2-7	TRBV10-2	.	.
CASTGQGSIYGYTF	TGTGCCAGTACGGGACAGGGATCCATCTATGGCTACACCTTC	TRBJ1-2	TRBV19	TRBD1	.